A selection of T cell receptor beta chains follows, all from one sample in a study of CD8 T cells in Susac syndrome. MiXCR, run by TCRdb on the immunoSEQ multiplex PCR reads, gives a single entry per CDR3 protein. The table has over 100,000 distinct CDR3 sequences, around 96% seen once. The sample comprised CD4+ T cells from PBMCs. The receptors were gathered from a human donor with Susac syndrome. CDR3s include the opening cysteine and the closing phenylalanine or tryptophan. The order of the fields is clone size, D gene, V gene, J gene, CDR3 DNA, CDR3 protein. D genes are given only for firm matches. Size values are once, few and many counts, or a class for expanded clones, and some rows have none.

clone size: NA; D gene: NA; V gene: TRBV29-1; J gene: TRBJ2-3; CDR3 DNA: TGCAGCGTTGAGGGGCAGGGTGGGGATACGCAGTATTTT; CDR3 protein: CSVEGQGGDTQYF
clone size: NA; D gene: TRBD2; V gene: TRBV11-2; J gene: TRBJ2-5; CDR3 DNA: TGTGCCAGCAGCTCCTCTAGCGGGAGTCGGGAGACCCAGTACTTC; CDR3 protein: CASSSSSGSRETQYF
clone size: NA; D gene: NA; V gene: TRBV28; J gene: TRBJ1-2; CDR3 DNA: TGTGCCAGCAGTTTAAGTGGCCAAGACAGGCTATGGGGCTACACCTTC; CDR3 protein: CASSLSGQDRLWGYTF
clone size: NA; D gene: NA; V gene: TRBV7-2; J gene: TRBJ2-1; CDR3 DNA: TGTGCCAGCAGCTTAAAGGAGCAGTTCTTC; CDR3 protein: CASSLKEQFF
clone size: NA; D gene: NA; V gene: TRBV20-1; J gene: TRBJ2-3; CDR3 DNA: TGCAGTGCAACCGGGAGAACAGATACGCAGTATTTT; CDR3 protein: CSATGRTDTQYF
clone size: NA; D gene: NA; V gene: TRBV30; J gene: TRBJ2-7; CDR3 DNA: TGTGCCTGGAGGCTGTGGGGGGGCAGGGACGAGCAGTACTTC; CDR3 protein: CAWRLWGGRDEQYF
clone size: NA; D gene: NA; V gene: TRBV18; J gene: TRBJ2-6; CDR3 DNA: TGTGCCAGCTCAGAGGGGCAGATCGGGGCCAACGTCCTGACTTTC; CDR3 protein: CASSEGQIGANVLTF
clone size: NA; D gene: NA; V gene: TRBV7-7; J gene: TRBJ2-3; CDR3 DNA: TGTGCTAGCAGCTTGGCGGGAAGATCAGATACGCAGTATTTT; CDR3 protein: CASSLAGRSDTQYF
clone size: NA; D gene: NA; V gene: TRBV13; J gene: TRBJ2-5; CDR3 DNA: TGTGCCAGCAGCTTATCTAGCGAAGAGACCCAGTACTTC; CDR3 protein: CASSLSSEETQYF
clone size: NA; D gene: NA; V gene: TRBV3-1; J gene: TRBJ1-2; CDR3 DNA: TGTGCCAGCAGCCAAGAGAAGCATGGCTACACCTTC; CDR3 protein: CASSQEKHGYTF
clone size: NA; D gene: TRBD2; V gene: TRBV4-1; J gene: TRBJ2-2; CDR3 DNA: TGCGCCAGCAGCCTCGGGACTAGCGGGATGAACACCGGGGAGCTGTTTTTT; CDR3 protein: CASSLGTSGMNTGELFF
clone size: NA; D gene: NA; V gene: TRBV3-1; J gene: TRBJ2-6; CDR3 DNA: TGTGCCAGCAGCCAGGGGGGTGCTGGGGCCAACGTCCTGACTTTC; CDR3 protein: CASSQGGAGANVLTF
clone size: NA; D gene: TRBD2; V gene: TRBV5-6; J gene: TRBJ2-7; CDR3 DNA: TGTGCCAGCAGCTCCGGACTAGCGGGAGGCCGACCTTACGAGCAGTACTTC; CDR3 protein: CASSSGLAGGRPYEQYF
clone size: NA; D gene: NA; V gene: TRBV9; J gene: TRBJ2-5; CDR3 DNA: TGTGCCAGCAGCGTAGGTCGGCGGTTGGAGACCCAGTACTTC; CDR3 protein: CASSVGRRLETQYF
clone size: NA; D gene: TRBD2; V gene: TRBV6-5; J gene: TRBJ2-1; CDR3 DNA: TGTGCCAGCAGCGAAACCGGGACTAGCGGGAGGAAGCAGTTCTTC; CDR3 protein: CASSETGTSGRKQFF
clone size: NA; D gene: NA; V gene: TRBV29-1; J gene: TRBJ2-1; CDR3 DNA: TGCAGCGTTCAACGGGGGGCTCCCAATGAGCAGTTCTTC; CDR3 protein: CSVQRGAPNEQFF
clone size: NA; D gene: NA; V gene: TRBV29-1; J gene: TRBJ2-3; CDR3 DNA: TGCAGCGTTGAAGTAGGTAGCCCAGATACGCAGTATTTT; CDR3 protein: CSVEVGSPDTQYF
clone size: NA; D gene: TRBD1; V gene: TRBV12-3/TRBV12-4; J gene: TRBJ1-1; CDR3 DNA: TGTGCCAGCATCCCTGACAGGGCGATTACTGAAGCTTTCTTT; CDR3 protein: CASIPDRAITEAFF
clone size: NA; D gene: NA; V gene: TRBV5-1; J gene: TRBJ2-1; CDR3 DNA: TGCGCCAGCAGCTTGGGACAGTTATCCTACAATGAGCAGTTCTTC; CDR3 protein: CASSLGQLSYNEQFF
clone size: NA; D gene: NA; V gene: TRBV20-1; J gene: TRBJ2-7; CDR3 DNA: TGCAGTGCTAGAGTAAGGGGCGCGTACTCCTACGAGCAGTACTTC; CDR3 protein: CSARVRGAYSYEQYF
clone size: NA; D gene: NA; V gene: TRBV7-2; J gene: TRBJ2-3; CDR3 DNA: TGTGCCAGCAGCTTAGCGTTTCGGGGAGGCACAGATACGCAGTATTTT; CDR3 protein: CASSLAFRGGTDTQYF
clone size: NA; D gene: NA; V gene: TRBV24-1; J gene: TRBJ2-1; CDR3 DNA: TGTGCCACCAGTGATTTGAATGAGCAGTTCTTC; CDR3 protein: CATSDLNEQFF
clone size: NA; D gene: TRBD1; V gene: TRBV7-2; J gene: TRBJ2-5; CDR3 DNA: TGTGCCAGCAGCCGGGACAGGGGGCGCGAGACCCAGTACTTC; CDR3 protein: CASSRDRGRETQYF
clone size: NA; D gene: NA; V gene: TRBV9; J gene: TRBJ1-2; CDR3 DNA: TGTGCCAGCAGCCCTCGGGGAGCGATTTCCTATGGCTACACCTTC; CDR3 protein: CASSPRGAISYGYTF
clone size: NA; D gene: NA; V gene: TRBV9; J gene: TRBJ2-1; CDR3 DNA: TGTGCCAGCAGCGTCTTCATGAGCTCCTACAATGAGCAGTTCTTC; CDR3 protein: CASSVFMSSYNEQFF
clone size: NA; D gene: NA; V gene: TRBV20-1; J gene: TRBJ1-2; CDR3 DNA: TGCAGTGCTAGTCTCCCACTGAGGGAAGCCTATGGCTACACCTTC; CDR3 protein: CSASLPLREAYGYTF
clone size: NA; D gene: TRBD1; V gene: TRBV5-4; J gene: TRBJ2-1; CDR3 DNA: TGTGCCAGCAGCTCGAGACAGGGGCTGGGTGAGCAGTTCTTC; CDR3 protein: CASSSRQGLGEQFF
clone size: NA; D gene: NA; V gene: TRBV6-5; J gene: TRBJ1-2; CDR3 DNA: TGTGCCAGCAGACGTGGGACTGACTATGGCTACACCTTC; CDR3 protein: CASRRGTDYGYTF
clone size: once; D gene: NA; V gene: TRBV11-1; J gene: TRBJ2-1; CDR3 DNA: TGTGCCACTAGTCGGGAGTCGAGTGAGCAGTTCTTC; CDR3 protein: CATSRESSEQFF
clone size: NA; D gene: TRBD1; V gene: TRBV6-5; J gene: TRBJ1-2; CDR3 DNA: TGTGCCAGCAGACCCGACAGGGGGGGAGGCTACACCTTC; CDR3 protein: CASRPDRGGGYTF
clone size: NA; D gene: TRBD1; V gene: TRBV6-5; J gene: TRBJ1-1; CDR3 DNA: TGTGCCAGCAGTTACGCCACGACAGGGTCTGAAGCTTTCTTT; CDR3 protein: CASSYATTGSEAFF
clone size: NA; D gene: NA; V gene: TRBV12-3/TRBV12-4; J gene: TRBJ1-1; CDR3 DNA: TGTGCCAGCAGTTTCGTCAGGGGTCCGAACACTGAAGCTTTCTTT; CDR3 protein: CASSFVRGPNTEAFF
clone size: NA; D gene: TRBD1; V gene: TRBV4-2; J gene: TRBJ2-1; CDR3 DNA: TGTGCCAGCAGCGTCCGGGACAGTACCTACAATGAGCAGTTCTTC; CDR3 protein: CASSVRDSTYNEQFF
clone size: NA; D gene: TRBD2; V gene: TRBV20-1; J gene: TRBJ2-5; CDR3 DNA: TGCAGTGCTAGATCGACTAGCGCCCTCCAAGAGACCCAGTACTTC; CDR3 protein: CSARSTSALQETQYF
clone size: NA; D gene: NA; V gene: TRBV20-1; J gene: TRBJ2-6; CDR3 DNA: TGCAGTGCTAGAGATGGGGCCAACGTCCTGACTTTC; CDR3 protein: CSARDGANVLTF
clone size: NA; D gene: TRBD2; V gene: TRBV5-1; J gene: TRBJ2-2; CDR3 DNA: TGCGCCAGCAGCTTGGGAGGGACTAGCGGGAGAAGTGGGAACACCGGGGAGCTGTTTTTT; CDR3 protein: CASSLGGTSGRSGNTGELFF
clone size: few; D gene: TRBD1; V gene: TRBV18; J gene: TRBJ2-7; CDR3 DNA: TGTGCCAGCTCACCCGGACAGGGCAGCGAGCAGTACTTC; CDR3 protein: CASSPGQGSEQYF
clone size: NA; D gene: NA; V gene: TRBV20-1; J gene: TRBJ1-2; CDR3 DNA: TGCAGTGCTAGTGGCGCAGGACTCCCAGGCTACACCTTC; CDR3 protein: CSASGAGLPGYTF
clone size: NA; D gene: NA; V gene: TRBV21-1; J gene: TRBJ1-1; CDR3 DNA: TGTGCCAGCAGGGACAGGCCGATAAATAAAGGGAACACTGAAGCTTTCTTT; CDR3 protein: CASRDRPINKGNTEAFF
clone size: NA; D gene: TRBD1; V gene: TRBV29-1; J gene: TRBJ2-5; CDR3 DNA: TGCAGCATGGGGACAGGGGGTTCTGGAGGCCAAGAGACCCAGTACTTC; CDR3 protein: CSMGTGGSGGQETQYF
clone size: NA; D gene: NA; V gene: TRBV7-2; J gene: TRBJ2-5; CDR3 DNA: TGTGCCAGCAGCTTAGGGACCTACCCAGGGGAGACCCAGTACTTC; CDR3 protein: CASSLGTYPGETQYF
clone size: NA; D gene: NA; V gene: TRBV2; J gene: TRBJ1-2; CDR3 DNA: TGTGCCAGCAGTCAAATTAACTATGGCTACACCTTC; CDR3 protein: CASSQINYGYTF
clone size: NA; D gene: NA; V gene: TRBV30; J gene: TRBJ2-3; CDR3 DNA: TGTGCCTGGAGTAACCGCGGCGGTAGCACAGATACGCAGTATTTT; CDR3 protein: CAWSNRGGSTDTQYF
clone size: few; D gene: NA; V gene: TRBV6-2/TRBV6-3; J gene: TRBJ1-2; CDR3 DNA: TGTGCCAGCAGTTACTCGGTTTTGGCAGAGCTCGGCTACACCTTC; CDR3 protein: CASSYSVLAELGYTF
clone size: NA; D gene: NA; V gene: TRBV19; J gene: TRBJ2-1; CDR3 DNA: TGTGCCAGTAGTCGTGCCTCAGGAGACAATGAGCAGTTCTTC; CDR3 protein: CASSRASGDNEQFF
clone size: NA; D gene: TRBD1; V gene: TRBV20-1; J gene: TRBJ1-2; CDR3 DNA: TGCAGTGCTAGACCTGGGACAGGCCTTTATGGCTACACCTTC; CDR3 protein: CSARPGTGLYGYTF
clone size: NA; D gene: TRBD1; V gene: TRBV5-1; J gene: TRBJ1-1; CDR3 DNA: TGCGCCAGCAGCTTGGGCCGGGGACAGATGAACACTGAAGCTTTCTTT; CDR3 protein: CASSLGRGQMNTEAFF
clone size: NA; D gene: NA; V gene: TRBV20-1; J gene: TRBJ2-3; CDR3 DNA: TGCAGTGCTAGCTGGGGTACGCAGTATTTT; CDR3 protein: CSASWGTQYF
clone size: NA; D gene: TRBD1; V gene: TRBV29-1; J gene: TRBJ2-1; CDR3 DNA: TGCAGCGTTCGGGACAGGGAAAGATACAATGAGCAGTTCTTC; CDR3 protein: CSVRDRERYNEQFF
clone size: NA; D gene: TRBD2; V gene: TRBV11-1; J gene: TRBJ2-3; CDR3 DNA: TGTGCCAGCAGCGAGCTAGCGGGAGGGTTCGCAGATACGCAGTATTTT; CDR3 protein: CASSELAGGFADTQYF
clone size: NA; D gene: NA; V gene: TRBV15; J gene: TRBJ1-4; CDR3 DNA: TGTGCCACCTCGGGTAATGAAAAACTGTTTTTT; CDR3 protein: CATSGNEKLFF
clone size: NA; D gene: NA; V gene: TRBV6-5; J gene: TRBJ2-6; CDR3 DNA: TGTGCCAGCATGCCGTCGATAAATGGAGCCAACGTCCTGACTTTC; CDR3 protein: CASMPSINGANVLTF
clone size: NA; D gene: NA; V gene: TRBV4-3; J gene: TRBJ2-7; CDR3 DNA: TGCGCCAGCAGCCAAGGGTCCGACCCCGGCTACGAGCAGTACTTC; CDR3 protein: CASSQGSDPGYEQYF